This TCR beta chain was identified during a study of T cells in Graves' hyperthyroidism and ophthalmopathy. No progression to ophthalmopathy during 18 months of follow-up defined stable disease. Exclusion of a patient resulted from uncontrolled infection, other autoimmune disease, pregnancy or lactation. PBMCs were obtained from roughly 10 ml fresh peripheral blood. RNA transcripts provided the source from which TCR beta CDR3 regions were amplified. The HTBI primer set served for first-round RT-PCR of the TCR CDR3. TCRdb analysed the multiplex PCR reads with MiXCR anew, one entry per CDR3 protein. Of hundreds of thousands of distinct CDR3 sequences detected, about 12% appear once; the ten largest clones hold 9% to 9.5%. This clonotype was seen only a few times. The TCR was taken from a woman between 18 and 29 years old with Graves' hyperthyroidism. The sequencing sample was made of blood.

CDR3 coding DNA: TGCGCCAGCAGCTTCTTAGCGGGGGACTTCCAAGAGACCCAGTACTTC. Residues: CASSFLAGDFQETQYF. J is TRBJ2-5 and V is TRBV5-1; 9 bases line up with TRBD2. The CDR3 is made up of 16 amino acids. The junction had 6 bases not matched to a gene; V was cut back by 2 bases and J by 1 base. Germline CDR1 and CDR2: SGHRS and YFSETQ.